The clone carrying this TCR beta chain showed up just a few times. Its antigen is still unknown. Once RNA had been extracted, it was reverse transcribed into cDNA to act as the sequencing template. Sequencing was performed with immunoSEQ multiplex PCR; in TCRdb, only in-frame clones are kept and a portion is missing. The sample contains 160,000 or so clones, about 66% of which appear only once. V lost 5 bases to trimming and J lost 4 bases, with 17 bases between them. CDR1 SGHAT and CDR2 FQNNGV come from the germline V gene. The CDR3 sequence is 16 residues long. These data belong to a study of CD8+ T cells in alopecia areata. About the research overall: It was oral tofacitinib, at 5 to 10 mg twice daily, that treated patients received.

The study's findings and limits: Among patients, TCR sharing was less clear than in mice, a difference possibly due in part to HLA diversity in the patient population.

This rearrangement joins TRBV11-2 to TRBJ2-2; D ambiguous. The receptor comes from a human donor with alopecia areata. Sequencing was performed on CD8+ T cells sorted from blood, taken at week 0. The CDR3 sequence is CASSLTSGRPTGELFF. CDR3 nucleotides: TGTGCCAGCAGCCTAACATCCGGCAGACCCACCGGGGAGCTGTTTTTT.